This passage covers 13 T cell receptor beta chains from one sample sequenced in a study of blood T cell repertoires in COVID-19. TCRdb's table, derived via immunoSEQ multiplex PCR, lists solely in-frame clones and lacks some. The table has tens of thousands of clones, about 83% seen once. Sequenced material: peripheral blood. The receptor source for this set is a human donor in a cohort sampled during active COVID-19.

This clone appeared once. The chain employs TRBV7-9 and TRBJ1-2; 10 positions match TRBD1. CDR3 size: 15 residues. V trimming: 2 bases; J trimming: 1 base; junction bases outside the gene matches: 1. Germline CDR1 SEHNR, CDR2 FQNEAQ (reference sequence). Here the CDR3 DNA reads TGTGCCAGCAGCTTACGGGACAGGGGTAACTATGGCTACACCTTC. It encodes CASSLRDRGNYGYTF.

The genes are TRBV29-1 and TRBJ2-1, with D possibly called TRBD1 or TRBD2 (6 bases each). Looked up from germline, CDR1 is SQVTM and CDR2 is ANQGSEA. V was shortened by 7 bases and J by 5 bases, with 9 bases between the two germline ends. The CDR3 is 11 amino acids. The DNA for the CDR3 is TGCAGCGCGGGGGCCCACAATGAGCAGTTCTTC. It translates to CSAGAHNEQFF.

The V gene is TRBV28, the J gene TRBJ1-2; D may be TRBD1 (5 bases). From germline, CDR1 is MDHEN and CDR2 SYDVKM. Trimming took off 10 bases at V and 4 bases at J, with 19 bases between the two ends. The CDR3 covers 14 residues. CDR3 DNA sequence: TGTGCCACCCTACAGGCTTTAGGCCTCTATGGCTACACCTTC. Translation: CATLQALGLYGYTF.

This chain uses TRBV5-4 with TRBJ1-4, with D possibly TRBD1 on 6 matching bases. The germline gives CDR1 SGHNT, CDR2 YYREEE (reference sequence). This CDR3 comprises 15 residues. V lost 2 bases and J 5 bases, leaving 13 bases between the germline ends. The CDR3 reads CASSFGGAANEKLFF. The DNA for the CDR3 is TGTGCCAGCAGCTTTGGGGGCGCAGCCAATGAAAAACTGTTTTTT.

The rearrangement links TRBV19 to TRBJ2-3; 11 nucleotides line up with TRBD2. Germline lookup yields CDR1 LNHDA and CDR2 SQIVND (reference sequence). This CDR3 region has 14 residues. The V segment lost 7 bases and the J segment 3 bases; nucleotides outside the gene matches: 3. CDR3 sequence reads: CASKTSGTTDTQYF. DNA for the CDR3: TGTGCCAGTAAGACTAGCGGGACAACAGATACGCAGTATTTT.

The V call is TRBV4-3, the J call TRBJ2-5, with D possibly matching TRBD2 (5 bases). Looked up from germline, CDR1 is LGHNA and CDR2 is YSLEER. The CDR3 extends over 15 amino acids. The V end was cut by 2 bases, the J end by 3 bases, with 13 bases between. For the CDR3, the DNA is TGCGCCAGCAGCCAACCCAGCGGTGATGAAGAGACCCAGTACTTC. As protein: CASSQPSGDEETQYF.

This sequence joins TRBV5-1 and TRBJ2-3; unclear D gene. Germline-derived CDR1 and CDR2 are SGHRS and YFSETQ. V was cut by 2 bases and J by 0 bases, with 10 bases left in between. The CDR3 consists of 15 residues. The DNA for the CDR3 is TGCGCCAGCAGCTTTCAACCTCGGAGCACAGATACGCAGTATTTT. This sequence encodes CASSFQPRSTDTQYF.

J is TRBJ2-5 and V is TRBV28; no definite D call. The V end was cut by 5 bases, the J end by 4 bases, with 8 bases between. From germline, CDR1 is MDHEN and CDR2 SYDVKM. This CDR3 contains 12 residues. The chain's CDR3 is CASSIRPETQYF. CDR3 nucleotide sequence: TGTGCCAGCAGTATTCGTCCAGAGACCCAGTACTTC.

A few counts support this clone. The CDR3 DNA follows: TGTGCCAGCAGCTACCGGACAGGGTATAGGGAGACCCAGTACTTC. Protein: CASSYRTGYRETQYF. The chain employs TRBV5-8 and TRBJ2-5, with 8 bases identical to TRBD1. In germline, CDR1 is SGHTS, CDR2 YDEGEE. V gave up 3 bases and J gave up 5 bases; unmatched junction bases: 9. The CDR3 spans 15 residues. The full variable domain, its missing parts supplied by reference TRBV5-8 and TRBJ2-5, is EAGVTQSPTHLIKTRGQQATLRCSPISGHTSVYWYQQALGLGLQFLLWYDEGEERNRGNFPPRFSGRQFPNYSSELNVNALELEDSALYLCASSYRTGYRETQYFGPGTRLLVL.

The chain has TRBV7-8 and TRBJ2-3, with a weak D call TRBD2 (5 bases). This CDR3 is built from 13 residues. Germline assignment: CDR1 SGHVS and CDR2 FQNEAQ. V lost 6 bases, J lost 1 base, and 8 bases lay in between. CDR3 sequence (DNA): TGTGCCAGCAGGGGGAGCCGCACAGATACGCAGTATTTT. This encodes CASRGSRTDTQYF.

The chain joins TRBV7-2 to TRBJ1-4; TRBD1 is a possible D gene (5 bases). Germline CDR1 is SGHTA and CDR2 is FQGNSA. Trimming cost V 3 bases and J 8 bases, with 13 bases left between them. This CDR3 has 14 amino acids. Here the CDR3 reads CASSFGTLGEKLFF. The CDR3 DNA reads TGTGCCAGCAGCTTCGGGACTTTAGGCGAAAAACTGTTTTTT.

V gene TRBV19 combines with J gene TRBJ1-1; possible D gene TRBD1, 5 bases. From germline, CDR1 is LNHDA and CDR2 SQIVND (reference sequence). The CDR3 spans 15 residues. V lost 6 bases and J lost 3, with 17 bases in between. CDR3: CASRPRTSPHTEAFF. For the CDR3, the DNA is TGTGCCAGTAGGCCCCGGACATCTCCCCACACTGAAGCTTTCTTT.

The CDR3 DNA reads as TGTGCCAGCACCCCCGCAGGGAGGAGACGAAATGGCTACACCTTC. Its translation: CASTPAGRRRNGYTF. The rearrangement uses TRBV28 and TRBJ1-2, with D maybe TRBD1 (5 bases). The CDR3 runs 15 residues. V gave up 7 bases and J gave up 6 bases, with 21 bases separating them. In germline, CDR1 is MDHEN, CDR2 SYDVKM.